Following are 19 T cell receptor beta chains from one sample sequenced in a study of cytomegalovirus exposure and HLA in healthy donors. The data were produced by immunoSEQ multiplex PCR, yet TCRdb's version contains in-frame clones alone and is incomplete. This table holds about 110,000 clones, about 85% found once. Material: PBMCs. The receptors were sampled from a woman younger than 30 in good health and CMV-seronegative.

The J gene is TRBJ1-1, the V gene TRBV4-2; D is possibly TRBD1 (6 bases). V shed 1 base and J shed 7 bases, with 16 bases lying between them. CDR3 length: 15 residues. Germline values: CDR1 LGHNA, CDR2 YNFKEQ. The CDR3 sequence is CASSQGRDTGIEAFF. Written as DNA, the CDR3 is TGTGCCAGCAGCCAAGGTCGGGACACCGGCATTGAAGCTTTCTTT.

The chain has TRBV6-1 and TRBJ1-5, with D possibly matching TRBD1 (5 bases). The CDR3 extends over 14 amino acids. Germline lookup yields CDR1 MNHNS and CDR2 SASEGT. Between the trimmed V and J ends, which lost 4 bases and 0 bases, there was a span of 7 bases. Written as DNA, the CDR3 is TGTGCCAGCAGTGGACAGAATAGCAATCAGCCCCAGCATTTT. Its protein is CASSGQNSNQPQHF.

This clone was recorded only once. V usage is TRBV7-6 and J usage is TRBJ2-3; 12 bases are a match to TRBD2. Per the germline V gene, CDR1 is SGHVS and CDR2 is FNYEAQ. The CDR3 is 16 residues long. The ends lost 6 bases at V and 6 bases at J; junction bases unmatched: 10. CDR3 loop: CASSSASGGALDTQYF. The CDR3 DNA reads as TGTGCCAGCAGTTCTGCTAGCGGGGGGGCCTTGGATACGCAGTATTTT.

This clone was observed at least ten times. The chain combines TRBV25-1 with TRBJ2-3, with D possibly matching TRBD1 (5 bases). The CDR3 length is 16 residues. V was pared by 2 bases and J by 0 bases, with 12 bases between. In germline, CDR1 is MGHDK, CDR2 SYGVNS. DNA for the CDR3: TGTGCCAGCAGTGAAAGGACACCCGCTAGCACAGATACGCAGTATTTT. This gives the protein CASSERTPASTDTQYF.

The rearrangement joins TRBV7-3 to TRBJ2-2, with TRBD2 as a possible D gene (6 bases). Looked up from germline, CDR1 is SGHTA and CDR2 is FQGTGA. This CDR3 is built from 14 residues. The germline V and J ends were trimmed by 5 bases and 6 bases, with 13 bases remaining between them. CDR3 nucleotides: TGTGCCAGCAGCCAATCGGGGGAACCCGGGGAGCTGTTTTTT. It encodes CASSQSGEPGELFF.

V and J are TRBV5-6 and TRBJ2-7, with a tentative D call TRBD2 (5 bases). CDR3 length: 14 residues. CDR1 and CDR2 (germline): SGHDT, YYEEEE. V lost 3 bases and J lost 5, with 15 bases in between. CDR3 region: CASSSAGRRDEQYF. The CDR3, as DNA: TGTGCCAGCAGCTCGGCGGGCAGAAGGGACGAGCAGTACTTC.

The chain's CDR3 is CSPGGGDTIYF. The CDR3 DNA follows: TGCAGCCCCGGGGGAGGAGACACCATATATTTT. V and J are TRBV29-1 and TRBJ1-3; weak D call: TRBD1 (5 bases). Trimming pared 8 bases from V and 8 bases from J, leaving 13 bases between. The CDR3 is 11 residues long. CDR1 SQVTM and CDR2 ANQGSEA come from the germline V gene.

CDR3 nucleotides: TGTGCCAGCTCACCACCCTCGGGGGGTAAATCTACTGAAGCTTTCTTT. Translating it yields CASSPPSGGKSTEAFF. J is TRBJ1-1 and V is TRBV18; possible D gene TRBD1, 5 bases. Germline V gives CDR1 KGHSH, CDR2 LQKENI. Trimming took off 0 bases at V and 5 bases at J, with 16 bases between the two ends. The CDR3 spans 16 residues.

The chain combines TRBV9 with TRBJ2-7; D is unclear. Trimming took off 0 bases at V and 6 bases at J, with 13 bases between the two ends. The CDR3 length is 14 residues. Germline V gene data show CDR1 as SGDLS and CDR2 as YYNGEE. The CDR3 region has the DNA TGTGCCAGCAGCGTAGGTGACTCCCAAGGCGAGCAGTACTTC. It specifies CASSVGDSQGEQYF.

J is TRBJ2-7 and V is TRBV5-6; 8 positions agree with TRBD1. CDR1 is SGHDT, CDR2 YYEEEE, per germline. This CDR3 has 14 amino acids. Trimming removed 4 bases from V and 3 bases from J; junction bases left unmatched: 6. The CDR3 is CASSHGTGFYEQYF. The CDR3 DNA follows: TGTGCCAGCAGCCATGGGACAGGTTTCTACGAGCAGTACTTC.

For the CDR3, the DNA is TGTGCCTGGGACTCTCAAGAGACCCAGTACTTC. It codes for CAWDSQETQYF. The V call is TRBV30, the J call TRBJ2-5; no firm D call. The CDR3 is 11 amino acids. CDR1 GTSNPN and CDR2 SVGIG come from the germline V gene (reference sequence). Between the trimmed V and J ends, which lost 5 bases and 2 bases, there was a span of 6 bases.

This chain joins TRBV6-1 and TRBJ2-5, with D maybe TRBD2 (5 bases). The CDR3 loop spans 12 amino acids. Trimming stripped 3 bases from V and 5 bases from J, with 7 bases between. From germline, CDR1 is MNHNS and CDR2 SASEGT. The CDR3 region is CASSDRRETQYF. The DNA for the CDR3 is TGTGCCAGCAGTGACAGGAGGGAGACCCAGTACTTC.

The chain combines TRBV11-3 with TRBJ2-7; 7 bases line up with TRBD1. CDR1 and CDR2 (germline): SGHNT, YENEEA. The CDR3 consists of 15 residues. With 3 bases clipped from V and 2 bases from J, the junction kept 7 bases outside the gene matches. As DNA, the CDR3 is TGTGCCAGCAGCTTTGGGGCAGGGGGAGCCTACGAGCAGTACTTC. Translated, it gives CASSFGAGGAYEQYF.

This clone has just one count. The chain couples TRBV2 to TRBJ2-7; 8 bases fit TRBD2. V lost 5 bases and J lost 2; bases outside the gene matches: 5. Looked up from germline, CDR1 is SNHLY and CDR2 is FYNNEI. The CDR3 is 14 amino acids. This CDR3 is CASSNLAGPYEQYF. CDR3 in DNA: TGTGCCAGCAGTAATTTAGCGGGACCCTACGAGCAGTACTTC.

J is TRBJ2-1 and V is TRBV5-4; D is ambiguous. The CDR3 runs 12 residues. V was shortened by 0 bases and J by 10 bases, with 8 bases between the two germline ends. Germline-derived CDR1 and CDR2 are SGHNT and YYREEE (reference sequence). CDR3 loop: CASSLGPMEQFF. CDR3 nucleotides: TGTGCCAGCAGCTTGGGCCCTATGGAGCAGTTCTTC.

The V call is TRBV6-4, the J call TRBJ2-1; D may be TRBD2 (5 bases). The V end was cut by 8 bases, the J end by 7 bases, with 24 bases between. Germline assignment: CDR1 MRHNA and CDR2 SNTAGT. This CDR3 comprises 16 residues. The CDR3 loop reads CASAPEDGGLGNEQFF. DNA of the CDR3: TGTGCCAGCGCTCCCGAGGACGGAGGTTTGGGGAATGAGCAGTTCTTC.

The genes are TRBV11-1 and TRBJ1-6; D unresolved. Germline V lookup: CDR1 SGHAT, CDR2 FQDESV (reference sequence). This CDR3 is 15 amino acids long. Trimming removed 3 bases from V and 6 bases from J, with 12 bases in between. Written as DNA, the CDR3 is TGTGCCAGCAGCTTCCACCCGGCGGTTAATTCACCCCTCCACTTT. This encodes CASSFHPAVNSPLHF. The full variable domain, in which reference TRBV11-1 and TRBJ1-6 provide the parts outside the CDR3, is EAEVAQSPRYKITEKSQAVAFWCDPISGHATLYWYRQILGQGPELLVQFQDESVVDDSQLPKDRFSAERLKGVDSTLKIQPAELGDSAMYLCASSFHPAVNSPLHFGNGTRLTVT.

V is TRBV14 and J is TRBJ2-1, with 12 positions matching TRBD2. The germline V gene has CDR1 SGHDN and CDR2 FVKESK. V shed 6 bases and J 4 bases; nucleotides not matched to a gene: 7. The CDR3 is 16 amino acids. The DNA of the CDR3 is TGTGCCAGCAGGAAAACTAGCGGGGGGATGTACAATGAGCAGTTCTTC. Protein: CASRKTSGGMYNEQFF.

This chain links TRBV5-6 with TRBJ2-1; D call uncertain. The CDR3 has 13 residues. Per germline, CDR1 SGHDT and CDR2 YYEEEE. Between the trimmed V and J ends, which lost 4 bases and 8 bases, there was a span of 13 bases. For the CDR3, the DNA is TGTGCCAGCAGCCACTGGGCGCGCGATGAGCAGTTCTTC. It is translated as CASSHWARDEQFF.